The present entry profiles one T cell receptor beta chain with its context. Its recognized antigen is unknown. Base quality data are lacking; no much larger clone is found one base away. The data were obtained in a study of OX40 agonist ivuxolimab in advanced cancers. As for the study more broadly: The costimulatory receptor OX40 (CD134) was targeted by ivuxolimab, a fully human IgG2 agonistic monoclonal antibody. In the dose-escalation cohort, 70% to 90% of patients were male, and the mean age was 60 years with a range of about 20 to 80. Peripheral TCRbeta sequencing aimed to test whether ivuxolimab altered TCR sequence diversity and caused clonal T-cell expansion. Prior anti-PD-1, anti-PD-L1 or anti-CTLA-4 therapy was permitted, and checkpoint inhibitors had been received by roughly two fifths of dose-escalation patients. Intravenous ivuxolimab was administered to patients every 2 weeks at six dose levels: 0.01, 0.1, 0.3, 1.5, 3 and 10 mg/kg. The paper describes the monotherapy dose-escalation part (N = 52 patients) of the phase I trial of ivuxolimab. Three dose-escalation patients achieved partial responses, one with hepatocellular carcinoma and two with cutaneous melanoma. Among the approximately 50 dose-escalation patients, some 19 had hepatocellular carcinoma, roughly 15 melanoma, 9 renal cell carcinoma and 9 head and neck cancer. Overall study results and their limits: After ivuxolimab, more expanded clones were found on average in CD8+ T cells than in CD4+ T cells. The antigen specificity of the clonally expanded peripheral T cells was not determined. Low levels of normalized T-cell clonal expansion were also seen in some patients who did not respond. Clonal expansion of both CD4+ and CD8+ blood T cells was observed from baseline to week 6 at doses 0.1 to 3.0 mg/kg. In the 0.1-3.0 mg/kg groups, partial responders had among the lowest normalized peripheral clonal expansion, particularly in CD8+ T cells.

Measured from the cysteine to the phenylalanine, the CDR3 is 15 residues long. The sequence is cut down to CDR3 DNA, 45 bases in frame from base 1. Trimming takes 6 bases from V and 0 bases from J, and the germline ends sit 15 bases apart. Taken from the germline V gene, the CDR1 and CDR2 loops are KGHSH and LQKENI. Patients with autoimmune disease history or receiving systemic immunosuppression were excluded from the trial. Peripheral blood for TCR sequencing was collected from all dose cohorts at baseline, on cycle 4 day 1, and on cycle 7 day 1. The samples were drawn from a first-in-human, open-label, multicenter phase I dose-escalation trial of ivuxolimab. Adults with locally advanced or metastatic melanoma, renal cell, hepatocellular, or head and neck squamous cell carcinoma were enrolled in the trial. Before TCR sequencing, CD4+ T cells and CD8+ T cells were sorted from peripheral blood as separate populations.

To sequence the TCRbeta CDR3 region, genomic DNA was isolated from the sorted cells. TCRbeta CDR3 regions were sequenced using the immunoSEQ Assay. Here the immuneACCESS table is served through TCRdb, limited to in-frame sequences with V and J called. Missing clones are a known gap in these copies; in checked studies unresolved V genes cover under half, and the rest lacks a known reason. The sample records about 50,000 clones, around nine tenths of which are singletons. Approximately 6.7% of the sample goes to the ten largest clones. The sequence came from an adult with an advanced solid tumor such as melanoma, head and neck, liver or kidney cancer. This chain is built from TRBV18 and TRBJ2-7, and perhaps TRBD2 as D gene, on 6 matching bases. This specimen was CD4+ or CD8+ T cells sorted from blood, taken in a trial of the OX40 agonist ivuxolimab. The CDR3 region: CASSARDGSSYEQYF. The bases read TGTGCCAGCTCGGCCCGGGACGGGAGCTCCTACGAGCAGTACTTC.